This T cell receptor (beta chain) was profiled in a study of neurological immune-mediated disorders. Ten or more counts support this clonotype. What it recognizes is unknown. CD4+ or CD8+ T cells, 1 million per library, were used for sorted libraries. V was pared by 5 bases and J by 15 bases, with 26 bases between. In germline, CDR1 is SEHNR, CDR2 FQNEAQ (reference sequence). The CDR3 spans 15 residues. Study conclusions and caveats: The study found the most TCR clonal expansion in HTLV-1-associated myelopathy and the least in multiple sclerosis, below healthy controls. No CDR3 amino acid sequences were shared by expanded clones across subjects, suggesting private repertoires in all groups.

Using its own MiXCR run on the 5' RACE reads, TCRdb lists one record per CDR3 protein. In the table there are about 41,000 distinct CDR3 sequences, roughly 15% of which are singletons. V usage is TRBV7-9 and J usage is TRBJ2-1, with D perhaps matching TRBD1 or TRBD2 (5 bases each). The TCR comes from a woman aged 60 to 75 with HTLV-1-associated myelopathy (HAM/TSP). Sequenced material: CD4+ T cells from blood. The CDR3: CASSQLISRDGAGFF. The CDR3 DNA reads TGTGCCAGCAGCCAACTAATCTCCCGGGACGGGGCCGGGTTCTTC.